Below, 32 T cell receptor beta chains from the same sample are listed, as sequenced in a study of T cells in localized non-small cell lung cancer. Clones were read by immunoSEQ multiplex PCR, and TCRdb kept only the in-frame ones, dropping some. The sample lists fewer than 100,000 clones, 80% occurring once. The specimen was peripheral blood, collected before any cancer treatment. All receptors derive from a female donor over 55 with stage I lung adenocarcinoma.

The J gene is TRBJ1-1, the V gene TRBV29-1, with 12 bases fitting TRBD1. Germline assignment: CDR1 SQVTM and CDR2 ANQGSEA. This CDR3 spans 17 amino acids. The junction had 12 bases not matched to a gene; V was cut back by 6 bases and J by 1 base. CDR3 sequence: CSVIFRDRGQENTEAFF. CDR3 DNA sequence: TGCAGCGTCATCTTCCGGGACAGGGGGCAAGAGAACACTGAAGCTTTCTTT.

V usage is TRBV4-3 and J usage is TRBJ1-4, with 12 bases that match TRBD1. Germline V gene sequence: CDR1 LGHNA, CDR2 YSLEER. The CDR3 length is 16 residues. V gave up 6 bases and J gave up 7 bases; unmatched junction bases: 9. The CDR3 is CASSIGTGGVGEKLFF. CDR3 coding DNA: TGCGCCAGCAGTATAGGGACAGGGGGCGTGGGTGAAAAACTGTTTTTT.

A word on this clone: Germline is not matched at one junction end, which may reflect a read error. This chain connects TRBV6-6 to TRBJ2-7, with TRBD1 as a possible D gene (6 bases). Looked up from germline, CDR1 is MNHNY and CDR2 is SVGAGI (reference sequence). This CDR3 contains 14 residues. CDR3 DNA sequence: TGTGCCGGCAGACCACAGGGAATTAGCTACGAGCAGTACTTC. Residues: CAGRPQGISYEQYF.

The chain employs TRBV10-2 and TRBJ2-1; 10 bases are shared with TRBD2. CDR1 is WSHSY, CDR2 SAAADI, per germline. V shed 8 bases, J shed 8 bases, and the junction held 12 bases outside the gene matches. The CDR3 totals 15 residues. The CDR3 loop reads CASSLGAGGADEQFF. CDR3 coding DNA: TGCGCCAGCTCCCTCGGAGCGGGAGGGGCGGATGAGCAGTTCTTC.

Written as DNA, the CDR3 is TGCGCCAGCAGCTTGGGGCAGAGGGCATCAGATACGCAGTATTTT. Translation: CASSLGQRASDTQYF. The rearrangement links TRBV5-1 to TRBJ2-3; D is possibly TRBD2 (5 bases). Germline lookup yields CDR1 SGHRS and CDR2 YFSETQ. The CDR3 length is 15 residues. V shed 0 bases and J shed 4 bases, with 12 bases lying between them.

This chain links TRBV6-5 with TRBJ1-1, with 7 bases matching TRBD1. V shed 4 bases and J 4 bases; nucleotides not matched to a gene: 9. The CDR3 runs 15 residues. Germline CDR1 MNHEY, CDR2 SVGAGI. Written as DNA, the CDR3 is TGTGCCAGCAGTTCCCCGACAGGGATGGGCACTGAAGCTTTCTTT. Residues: CASSSPTGMGTEAFF.

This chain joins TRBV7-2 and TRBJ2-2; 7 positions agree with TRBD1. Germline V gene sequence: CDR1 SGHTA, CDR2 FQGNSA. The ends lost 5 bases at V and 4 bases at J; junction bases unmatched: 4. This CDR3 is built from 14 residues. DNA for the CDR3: TGTGCCAGCAGCGGGCGGACAGGCACCGGGGAGCTGTTTTTT. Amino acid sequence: CASSGRTGTGELFF. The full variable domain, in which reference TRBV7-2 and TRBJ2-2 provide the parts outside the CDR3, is GAGVSQSPSNKVTEKGKDVELRCDPISGHTALYWYRQSLGQGLEFLIYFQGNSAPDKSGLPSDRFSAERTGGSVSTLTIQRTQQEDSAVYLCASSGRTGTGELFFGEGSRLTVL.

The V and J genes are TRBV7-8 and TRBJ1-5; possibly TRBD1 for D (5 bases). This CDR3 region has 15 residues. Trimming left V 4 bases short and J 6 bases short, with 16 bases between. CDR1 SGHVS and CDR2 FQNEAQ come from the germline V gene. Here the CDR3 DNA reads TGTGCCAGCAGCTCATTTTTGGGGGGGACTCAGCCCCAGCATTTT. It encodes CASSSFLGGTQPQHF. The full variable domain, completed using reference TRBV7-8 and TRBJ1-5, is GAGVSQSPRYKVAKRGQDVALRCDPISGHVSLFWYQQALGQGPEFLTYFQNEAQLDKSGLPSDRFFAERPEGSVSTLKIQRTQQEDSAVYLCASSSFLGGTQPQHFGDGTRLSIL.

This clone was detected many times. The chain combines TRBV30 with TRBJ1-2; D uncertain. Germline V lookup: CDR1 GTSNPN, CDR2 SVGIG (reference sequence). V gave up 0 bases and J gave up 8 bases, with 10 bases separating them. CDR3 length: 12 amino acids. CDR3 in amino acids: CAWSVAGGGYTF. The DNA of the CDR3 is TGTGCCTGGAGTGTTGCAGGAGGAGGCTACACCTTC.

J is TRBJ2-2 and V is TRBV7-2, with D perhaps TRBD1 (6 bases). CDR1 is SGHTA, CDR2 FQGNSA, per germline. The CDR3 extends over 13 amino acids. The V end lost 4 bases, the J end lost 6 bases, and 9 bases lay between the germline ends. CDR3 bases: TGTGCCAGCAGCTCCAGGGGAGCCGGGGAGCTGTTTTTT. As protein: CASSSRGAGELFF.

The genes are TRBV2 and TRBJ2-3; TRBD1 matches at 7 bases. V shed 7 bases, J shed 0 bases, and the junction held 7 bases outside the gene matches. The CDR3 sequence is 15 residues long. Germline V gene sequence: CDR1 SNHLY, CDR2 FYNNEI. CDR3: CASTRQGPSTDTQYF. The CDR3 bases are TGTGCCAGCACCCGACAGGGCCCAAGCACAGATACGCAGTATTTT.

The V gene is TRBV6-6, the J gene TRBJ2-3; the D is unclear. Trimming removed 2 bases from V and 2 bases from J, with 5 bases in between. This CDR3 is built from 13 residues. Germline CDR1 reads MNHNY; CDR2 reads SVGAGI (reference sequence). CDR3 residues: CASSYGDTDTQYF. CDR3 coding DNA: TGTGCCAGCAGTTACGGTGACACAGATACGCAGTATTTT.

CDR3 sequence (DNA): TGTGCCAGCAGTCCACCGGACAGGGGTGGAGAAAAACTGTTTTTT. Translated, it gives CASSPPDRGGEKLFF. V gene TRBV28 combines with J gene TRBJ1-4; 9 bases match TRBD1. The trim removed 5 bases at V and 8 bases at J, leaving 9 bases unmatched. Germline lookup yields CDR1 MDHEN and CDR2 SYDVKM. The CDR3 extends over 15 amino acids.

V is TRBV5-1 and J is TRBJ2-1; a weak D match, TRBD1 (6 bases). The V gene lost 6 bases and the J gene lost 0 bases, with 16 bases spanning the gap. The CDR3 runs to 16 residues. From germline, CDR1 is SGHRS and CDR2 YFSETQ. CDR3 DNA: TGCGCCAGCAAGAAGGGGGATCCTGGCTCCTACAATGAGCAGTTCTTC. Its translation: CASKKGDPGSYNEQFF.

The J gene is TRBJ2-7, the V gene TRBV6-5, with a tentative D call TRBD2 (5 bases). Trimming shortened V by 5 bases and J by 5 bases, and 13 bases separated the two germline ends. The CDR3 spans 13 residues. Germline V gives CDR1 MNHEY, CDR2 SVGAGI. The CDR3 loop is CASSQRIGDEQYF. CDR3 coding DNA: TGTGCCAGCAGTCAACGAATCGGGGACGAGCAGTACTTC.

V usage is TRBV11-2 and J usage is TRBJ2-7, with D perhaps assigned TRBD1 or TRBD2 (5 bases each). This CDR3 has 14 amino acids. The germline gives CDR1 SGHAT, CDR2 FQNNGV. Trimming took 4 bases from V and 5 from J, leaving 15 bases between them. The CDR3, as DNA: TGTGCCAGCAGCTGGGACCCTTGGGCGGACGAGCAGTACTTC. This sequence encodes CASSWDPWADEQYF.

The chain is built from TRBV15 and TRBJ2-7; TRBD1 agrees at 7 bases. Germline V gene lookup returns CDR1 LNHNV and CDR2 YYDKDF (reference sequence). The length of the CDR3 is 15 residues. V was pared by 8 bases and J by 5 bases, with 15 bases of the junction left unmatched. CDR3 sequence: CATRLETGKHHEQYF. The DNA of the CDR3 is TGTGCCACCCGCCTAGAGACAGGGAAACATCACGAGCAGTACTTC.

The CDR3 here is CASSPSGFEAFF. CDR3 bases: TGTGCCAGCTCACCAAGTGGGTTTGAAGCTTTCTTT. The chain is built from TRBV18 and TRBJ1-1; no clear D gene. Germline-derived CDR1 and CDR2 are KGHSH and LQKENI. V lost 2 bases and J lost 7, with 8 bases in between. The CDR3 consists of 12 residues.

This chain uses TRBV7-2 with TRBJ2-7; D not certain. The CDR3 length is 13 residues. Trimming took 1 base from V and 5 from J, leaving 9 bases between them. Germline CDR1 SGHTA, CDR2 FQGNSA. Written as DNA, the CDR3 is TGTGCCAGCAGCTTAGGCCTCGTGGACGAGCAGTACTTC. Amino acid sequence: CASSLGLVDEQYF.

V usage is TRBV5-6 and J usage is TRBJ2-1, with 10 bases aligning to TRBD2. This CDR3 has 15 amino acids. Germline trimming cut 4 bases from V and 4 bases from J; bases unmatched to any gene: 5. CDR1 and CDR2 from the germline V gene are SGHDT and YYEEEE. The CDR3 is CASSLLAGRYNEQFF. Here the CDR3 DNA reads TGTGCCAGCAGCCTACTAGCGGGGCGGTACAATGAGCAGTTCTTC. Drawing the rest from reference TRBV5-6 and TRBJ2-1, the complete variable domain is DAGVTQSPTHLIKTRGQQVTLRCSPKSGHDTVSWYQQALGQGPQFIFQYYEEEERQRGNFPDRFSGHQFPNYSSELNVNALLLGDSALYLCASSLLAGRYNEQFFGPGTRLTVL.

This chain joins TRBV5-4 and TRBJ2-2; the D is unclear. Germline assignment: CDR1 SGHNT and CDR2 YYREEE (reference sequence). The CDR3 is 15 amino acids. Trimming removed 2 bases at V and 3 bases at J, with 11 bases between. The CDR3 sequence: CASSFGVADTGELFF. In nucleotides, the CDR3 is TGTGCCAGCAGCTTCGGAGTCGCGGACACCGGGGAGCTGTTTTTT.

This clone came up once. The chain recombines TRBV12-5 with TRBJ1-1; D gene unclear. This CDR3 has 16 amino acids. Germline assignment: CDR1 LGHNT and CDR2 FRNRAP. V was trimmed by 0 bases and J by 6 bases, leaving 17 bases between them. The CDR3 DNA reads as TGTGCTAGTGGTTTGGTACAAGGAGGGAGACTGGCTGAAGCTTTCTTT. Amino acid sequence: CASGLVQGGRLAEAFF.

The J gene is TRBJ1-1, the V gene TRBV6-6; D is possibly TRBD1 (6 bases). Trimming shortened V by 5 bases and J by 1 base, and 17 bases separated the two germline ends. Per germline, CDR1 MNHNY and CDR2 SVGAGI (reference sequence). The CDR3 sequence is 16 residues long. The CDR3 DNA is TGTGCCAGCAGTCGCCAGGGGCTGGCAGAGAACACTGAAGCTTTCTTT. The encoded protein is CASSRQGLAENTEAFF.

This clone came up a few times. The CDR3 here is CASSILGGPSYEQYF. The DNA of the CDR3 is TGTGCCAGCAGTATCCTGGGGGGGCCCTCCTACGAGCAGTACTTC. J is TRBJ2-7 and V is TRBV27; the D gene is possibly TRBD2 (7 bases). Trimming pared 5 bases from V and 0 bases from J, leaving 14 bases between. In germline, CDR1 is MNHEY, CDR2 SMNVEV (reference sequence). The CDR3 sequence is 15 residues long.

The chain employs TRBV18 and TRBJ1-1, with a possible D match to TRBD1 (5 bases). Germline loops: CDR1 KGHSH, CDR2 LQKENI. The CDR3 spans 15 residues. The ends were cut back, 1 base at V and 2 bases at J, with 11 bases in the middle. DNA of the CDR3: TGTGCCAGCTCACCACGCGCAGGGCAAAACACTGAAGCTTTCTTT. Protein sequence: CASSPRAGQNTEAFF. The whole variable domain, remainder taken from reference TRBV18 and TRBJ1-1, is NAGVMQNPRHLVRRRGQEARLRCSPMKGHSHVYWYRQLPEEGLKFMVYLQKENIIDESGMPKERFSAEFPKEGPSILRIQQVVRGDSAAYFCASSPRAGQNTEAFFGQGTRLTVV.

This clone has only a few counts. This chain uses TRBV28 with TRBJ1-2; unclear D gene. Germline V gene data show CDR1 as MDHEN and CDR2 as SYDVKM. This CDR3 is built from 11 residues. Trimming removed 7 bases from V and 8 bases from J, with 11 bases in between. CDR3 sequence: CASKSDFGYTF. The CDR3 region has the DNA TGTGCCAGCAAATCAGACTTCGGCTACACCTTC.

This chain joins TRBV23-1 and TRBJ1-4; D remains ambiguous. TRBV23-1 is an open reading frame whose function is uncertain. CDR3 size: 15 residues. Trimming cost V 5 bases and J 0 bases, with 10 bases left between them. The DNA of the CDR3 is TGCGCCAGCAGTATTTGTCAGGCAACTAATGAAAAACTGTTTTTT. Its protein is CASSICQATNEKLFF.

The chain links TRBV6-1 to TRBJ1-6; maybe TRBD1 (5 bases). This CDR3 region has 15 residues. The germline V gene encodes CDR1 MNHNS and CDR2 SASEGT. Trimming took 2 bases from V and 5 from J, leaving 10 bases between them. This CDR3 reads CASSETSGNNSPLHF. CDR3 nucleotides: TGTGCCAGCAGTGAAACGTCAGGGAATAATTCACCCCTCCACTTT.

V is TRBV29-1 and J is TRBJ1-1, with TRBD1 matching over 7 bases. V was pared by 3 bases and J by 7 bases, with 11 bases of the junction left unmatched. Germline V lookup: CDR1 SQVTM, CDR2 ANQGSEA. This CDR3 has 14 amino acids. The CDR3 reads CSVDPTGLRSEAFF. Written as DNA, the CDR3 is TGCAGCGTTGACCCGACAGGGCTAAGGAGTGAAGCTTTCTTT.

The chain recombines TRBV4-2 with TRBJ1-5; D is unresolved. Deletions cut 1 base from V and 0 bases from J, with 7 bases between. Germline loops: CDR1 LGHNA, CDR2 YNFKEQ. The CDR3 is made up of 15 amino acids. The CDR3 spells CASSQGLDSNQPQHF. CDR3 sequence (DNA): TGTGCCAGCAGCCAAGGCCTTGATAGCAATCAGCCCCAGCATTTT.

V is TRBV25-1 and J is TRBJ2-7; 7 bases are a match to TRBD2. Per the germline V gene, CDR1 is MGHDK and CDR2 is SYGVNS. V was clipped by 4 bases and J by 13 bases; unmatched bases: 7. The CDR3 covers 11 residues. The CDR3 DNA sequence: TGTGCCAGCAGTGGGGGGGGGAAGGCTTACTTC. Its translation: CASSGGGKAYF.

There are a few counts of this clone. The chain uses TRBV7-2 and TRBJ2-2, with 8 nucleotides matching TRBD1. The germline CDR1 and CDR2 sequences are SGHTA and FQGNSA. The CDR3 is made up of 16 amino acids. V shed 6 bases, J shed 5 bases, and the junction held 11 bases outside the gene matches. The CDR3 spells CASSPRTGWSTGELFF. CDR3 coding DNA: TGTGCCAGCAGTCCAAGGACAGGGTGGTCTACCGGGGAGCTGTTTTTT.